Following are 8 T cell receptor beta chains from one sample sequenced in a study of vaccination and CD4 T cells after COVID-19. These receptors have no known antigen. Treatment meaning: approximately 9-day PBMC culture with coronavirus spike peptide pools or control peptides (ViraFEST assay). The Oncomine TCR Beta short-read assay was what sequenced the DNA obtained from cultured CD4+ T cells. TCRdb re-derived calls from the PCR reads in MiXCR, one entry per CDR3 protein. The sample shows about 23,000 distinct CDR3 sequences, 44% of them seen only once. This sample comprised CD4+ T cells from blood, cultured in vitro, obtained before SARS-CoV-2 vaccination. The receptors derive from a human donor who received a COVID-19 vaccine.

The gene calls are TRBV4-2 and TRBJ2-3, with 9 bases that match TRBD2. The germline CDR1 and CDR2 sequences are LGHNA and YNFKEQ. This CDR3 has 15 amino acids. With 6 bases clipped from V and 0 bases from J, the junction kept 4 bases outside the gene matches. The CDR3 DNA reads TGTGCCAGCAGGTCGACTAGCGGAAGCACAGATACGCAGTATTTT. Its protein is CASRSTSGSTDTQYF.

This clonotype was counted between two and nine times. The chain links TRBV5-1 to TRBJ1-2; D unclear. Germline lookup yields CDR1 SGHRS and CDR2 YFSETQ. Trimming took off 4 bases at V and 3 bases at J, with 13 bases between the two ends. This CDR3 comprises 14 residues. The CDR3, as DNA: TGCGCCAGCAGCCCGTCACAAGACTACTATGGCTACACCTTC. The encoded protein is CASSPSQDYYGYTF.

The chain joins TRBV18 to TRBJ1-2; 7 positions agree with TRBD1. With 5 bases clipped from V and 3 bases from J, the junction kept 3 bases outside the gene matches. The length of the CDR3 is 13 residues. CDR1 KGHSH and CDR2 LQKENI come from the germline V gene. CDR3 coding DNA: TGTGCCAGCTCAGACAGGGAGGACTATGGCTACACCTTC. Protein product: CASSDREDYGYTF.

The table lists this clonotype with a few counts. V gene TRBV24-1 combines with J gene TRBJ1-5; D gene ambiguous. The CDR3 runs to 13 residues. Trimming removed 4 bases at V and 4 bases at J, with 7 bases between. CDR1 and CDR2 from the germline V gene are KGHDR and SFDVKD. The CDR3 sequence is CATSEDGNQPQHF. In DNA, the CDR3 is TGTGCCACCAGTGAGGACGGTAATCAGCCCCAGCATTTT.

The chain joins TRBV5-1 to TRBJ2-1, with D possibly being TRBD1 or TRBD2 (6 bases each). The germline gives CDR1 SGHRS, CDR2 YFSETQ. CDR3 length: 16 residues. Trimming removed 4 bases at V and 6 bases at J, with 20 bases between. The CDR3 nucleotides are TGCGCCAGCAGCCGCCTCAGGGGAGGAAGCCTCAATGAGCAGTTCTTC. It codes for CASSRLRGGSLNEQFF.

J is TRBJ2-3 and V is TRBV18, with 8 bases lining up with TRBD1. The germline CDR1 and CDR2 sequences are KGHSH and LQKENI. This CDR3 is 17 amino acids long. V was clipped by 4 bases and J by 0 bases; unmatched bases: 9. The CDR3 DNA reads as TGTGCCAGCTCACTTCGACAGGGGTCGATGAGCACAGATACGCAGTATTTT. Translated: CASSLRQGSMSTDTQYF.

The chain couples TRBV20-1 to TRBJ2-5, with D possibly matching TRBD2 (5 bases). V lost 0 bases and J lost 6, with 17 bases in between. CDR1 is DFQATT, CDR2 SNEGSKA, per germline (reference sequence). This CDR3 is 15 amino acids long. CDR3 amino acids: CSARDSSSGQKTQYF. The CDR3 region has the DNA TGCAGTGCTAGAGATTCGTCCAGCGGTCAGAAGACCCAGTACTTC.

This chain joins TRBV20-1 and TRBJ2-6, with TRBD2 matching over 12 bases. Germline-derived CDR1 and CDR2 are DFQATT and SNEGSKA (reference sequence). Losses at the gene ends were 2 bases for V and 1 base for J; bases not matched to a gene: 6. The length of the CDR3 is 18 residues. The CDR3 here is CSARNRLAGASGANVLTF. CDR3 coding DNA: TGCAGTGCTAGAAACCGACTAGCGGGGGCTTCTGGGGCCAACGTCCTGACTTTC.